The 2 T cell receptor beta chains given below trace back to one sample, sequenced in a study of blood T cell repertoires in COVID-19. Measured with immunoSEQ multiplex PCR; TCRdb has only the in-frame clones, and not every one. Seen here are 200,000 or so clones, just under 85% observed once, and the top ten hold approximately 1.4%. Sequencing input: PBMCs or T cells enriched from blood (not recorded which). These receptors were taken from a woman aged 35 to 49 with acute COVID-19.

V and J are TRBV19 and TRBJ1-5, with D unclear. The CDR3 contains 13 residues. Per germline, CDR1 LNHDA and CDR2 SQIVND (reference sequence). V lost 7 bases to trimming and J lost 0 bases, with 7 bases between them. CDR3 sequence (DNA): TGTGCCAGTAAACAGTATAGCAATCAGCCCCAGCATTTT. Its translation is CASKQYSNQPQHF.

The chain carries TRBV7-2 and TRBJ1-2; D is possibly TRBD1 (6 bases). Germline-derived CDR1 and CDR2 are SGHTA and FQGNSA. This CDR3 has 16 residues. V was cut by 5 bases and J by 13 bases, with 29 bases left in between. The CDR3: CASSATRDRGARGGTF. CDR3 bases: TGTGCCAGCAGCGCGACTAGGGATCGGGGGGCGCGGGGTGGCACCTTC.